The clone carrying this TCR beta chain has a count of ten or more. This record belongs to a study of breast tumors, draining lymph nodes, adjacent tissues. The V gene's germline CDR1 is MGHRA and CDR2 YSYEKL. The ends were cut back, 3 bases at V and 7 bases at J, with 12 bases in the middle. CDR3 length equals 13 residues. Axillary draining lymph nodes of breast cancer patients supplied the node samples. TCRdb reprocessed the multiplex PCR reads via MiXCR and lists one record per CDR3 protein. Of around 120,000 distinct CDR3 sequences listed, about 20% are singletons. The receptor comes from a female donor with breast cancer. Some clones in this sample may be carry-over from other donors' samples. The chain uses TRBV4-1 and TRBJ1-2; the D is unclear. What was sequenced was axillary lymph node tissue. In DNA form, the CDR3 reads TGCGCCAGCAGCCAGGGCAGAGATAGTGGCTACACCTTC. It encodes CASSQGRDSGYTF.